This TCR beta chain was profiled in a study of PD-1 blockade in classical Hodgkin lymphoma. Study outcomes and limitations: Diminished baseline TCR diversity has been reported in newly diagnosed patients relative to healthy donors. Why repertoires differed is undefined; disease activity or prior therapy possibly contributed.

Method: immunoSEQ multiplex PCR; TCRdb's copy keeps in-frame clones and lacks some. In the table there are approximately 17,000 clones, approximately 92% of which are singletons. The V end lost 8 bases, the J end lost 0 bases, and 10 bases lay between the germline ends. Germline CDR1 is SNHLY and CDR2 is FYNNEI. This CDR3 spans 13 amino acids. Sample time point: newly diagnosed, previously untreated cHL patient sample. Untreated, newly diagnosed classical Hodgkin lymphoma PBMCs served for comparison. To note about this clone: Its antigen is unidentified.

The chain has TRBV2 and TRBJ1-1; D ambiguous. This receptor was taken from a human donor with classical Hodgkin lymphoma. The sequenced sample was peripheral blood mononuclear cells (PBMCs). The CDR3 sequence: CASFGRMNTEAFF. The CDR3 coding sequence is TGTGCCAGCTTTGGACGGATGAACACTGAAGCTTTCTTT.